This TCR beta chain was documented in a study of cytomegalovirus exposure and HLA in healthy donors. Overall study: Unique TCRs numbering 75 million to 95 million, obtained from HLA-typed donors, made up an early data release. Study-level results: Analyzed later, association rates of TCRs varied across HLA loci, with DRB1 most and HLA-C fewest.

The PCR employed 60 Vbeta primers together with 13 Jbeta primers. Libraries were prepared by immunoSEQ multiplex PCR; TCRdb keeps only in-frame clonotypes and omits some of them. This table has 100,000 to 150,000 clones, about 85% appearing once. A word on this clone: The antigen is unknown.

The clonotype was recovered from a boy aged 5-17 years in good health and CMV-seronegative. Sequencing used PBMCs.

The CDR3 loop is CASSPLAGVPYNEQFF. In DNA, the CDR3 is TGTGCCAGCAGCCCACTAGCGGGAGTGCCCTACAATGAGCAGTTCTTC. The rearrangement links TRBV14 to TRBJ2-1; 11 nucleotides agree with TRBD2. The CDR3 extends over 16 amino acids. The V gene's germline CDR1 is SGHDN and CDR2 FVKESK. V gave up 4 bases and J gave up 2 bases; unmatched junction bases: 4.